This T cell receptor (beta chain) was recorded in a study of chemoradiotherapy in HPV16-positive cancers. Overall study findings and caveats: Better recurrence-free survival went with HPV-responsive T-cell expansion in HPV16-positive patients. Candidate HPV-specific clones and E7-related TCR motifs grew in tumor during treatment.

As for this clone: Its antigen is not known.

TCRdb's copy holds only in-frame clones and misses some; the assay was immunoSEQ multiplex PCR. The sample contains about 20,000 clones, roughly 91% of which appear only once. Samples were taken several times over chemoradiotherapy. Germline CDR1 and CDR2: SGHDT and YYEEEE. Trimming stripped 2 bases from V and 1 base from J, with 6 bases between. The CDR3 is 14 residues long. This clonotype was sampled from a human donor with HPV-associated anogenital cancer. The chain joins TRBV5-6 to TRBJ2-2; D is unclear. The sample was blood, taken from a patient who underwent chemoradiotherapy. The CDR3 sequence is CASSFERNTGELFF. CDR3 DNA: TGTGCCAGCAGCTTCGAAAGGAACACCGGGGAGCTGTTTTTT.